Shown below are 21 T cell receptor beta chains from a single sample sequenced in a study of blood T cell repertoires in COVID-19. Clones were sequenced by immunoSEQ multiplex PCR, and TCRdb holds only the in-frame ones, with some missing. The sample shows about 300,000 clones, around nine tenths of them seen only once. The material sequenced was peripheral blood. These receptors were collected from a man in his forties with acute or convalescent COVID-19.

The chain couples TRBV6-5 to TRBJ1-6; a weak D match, TRBD1 (6 bases). Germline V CDR1 and CDR2: MNHEY, SVGAGI. CDR3 size: 14 residues. The V end was cut by 5 bases, the J end by 7 bases, with 12 bases between. In DNA form, the CDR3 reads TGTGCCAGCAGTCCCACAGGGTGGAATTCACCCCTCCACTTT. Translated: CASSPTGWNSPLHF.

The CDR3 loop reads CSVTGGEGAFF. In DNA form, the CDR3 reads TGCAGCGTTACAGGGGGTGAGGGAGCTTTCTTT. This chain uses TRBV29-1 with TRBJ1-1; 8 bases agree with TRBD1. J was trimmed by 10 bases and V by 5 bases; bases with no gene match: 6. CDR1 is SQVTM and CDR2 is ANQGSEA in the germline V gene. This CDR3 is built from 11 residues.

J is TRBJ2-3 and V is TRBV7-8; 11 positions agree with TRBD2. This CDR3 is 19 amino acids long. J lost 5 bases, V lost 1 base, and 14 bases had no gene match. From germline, CDR1 is SGHVS and CDR2 FQNEAQ. The CDR3 sequence: CASSLETTSGATGVDTQYF. The DNA for the CDR3 is TGTGCCAGCAGCTTAGAGACGACTAGCGGGGCAACGGGGGTAGATACGCAGTATTTT.

The chain couples TRBV10-1 to TRBJ1-2, with TRBD1 matching over 12 bases. The CDR3 runs to 16 residues. V lost 3 bases and J lost 4; bases outside the gene matches: 6. Germline loops: CDR1 WNHNN, CDR2 SYGVQD (reference sequence). CDR3 DNA: TGCGCCAGCAGTGATTCCGGGACAGGGGGCGTCTATGGCTACACCTTC. Encoded protein: CASSDSGTGGVYGYTF.

The chain joins TRBV3-1 (or the pseudogene TRBV3-2) to TRBJ1-1, with D possibly TRBD1 on 5 matching bases. V dropped 1 base and J dropped 5 bases, with 8 bases sitting between them. The CDR3 spans 13 residues. CDR1 is LGHDT, CDR2 YNNKEL, per germline (reference sequence). In DNA form, the CDR3 reads TGTGCCAGCAGCCAAGTTCGGGGGACTGAAGCTTTCTTT. Residues: CASSQVRGTEAFF.

The chain couples TRBV15 to TRBJ1-2; no definite D call. The CDR3 consists of 14 residues. Per the germline V gene, CDR1 is LNHNV and CDR2 is YYDKDF (reference sequence). Trimming left V 1 base short and J 4 bases short, with 10 bases between. The CDR3 protein is CATSRGPEAYGYTF. Written as DNA, the CDR3 is TGTGCCACCAGCAGAGGGCCGGAGGCCTATGGCTACACCTTC.

The gene calls are TRBV7-2 and TRBJ1-4; D remains unclear. The germline V gene has CDR1 SGHTA and CDR2 FQGNSA. Between the trimmed V and J ends, which lost 0 bases and 4 bases, there was a span of 15 bases. The CDR3 has 17 residues. CDR3 loop: CASSLALRPRYNEKLFF. The DNA of the CDR3 is TGTGCCAGCAGCTTAGCTCTCCGTCCCAGGTATAATGAAAAACTGTTTTTT.

The J gene is TRBJ1-1, the V gene TRBV2; 12 nucleotides match TRBD1. The CDR3 consists of 18 residues. From germline, CDR1 is SNHLY and CDR2 FYNNEI. The ends lost 6 bases at V and 4 bases at J; junction bases unmatched: 15. The CDR3 DNA reads TGTGCCAGCAGCCCCCACTCCGGGACAGGGGGCTTTGGCACTGAAGCTTTCTTT. Amino acid sequence: CASSPHSGTGGFGTEAFF.

The chain joins TRBV14 to TRBJ2-7; the match to TRBD1 covers 7 bases. The V and J ends lost 4 bases and 4 bases, in that order; junction bases with no gene match: 16. Looked up from germline, CDR1 is SGHDN and CDR2 is FVKESK. The CDR3 covers 17 residues. DNA for the CDR3: TGTGCCAGCAGCCGAAGAGCAGGGACAGCCAAAAGGTACGAGCAGTACTTC. This codes for CASSRRAGTAKRYEQYF.

The CDR3 DNA reads TGTGCCAGCAGTTCCGACAGGGCGAAAGTAACTGAAGCTTTCTTT. Its protein is CASSSDRAKVTEAFF. The chain combines TRBV27 with TRBJ1-1, with TRBD1 matching 7 bases. The CDR3 has 15 residues. CDR1 is MNHEY, CDR2 SMNVEV, per germline (reference sequence). With 4 bases clipped from V and 5 bases from J, the junction kept 10 bases outside the gene matches.

The rearrangement links TRBV11-2 to TRBJ1-4; perhaps TRBD1 as D (6 bases). The CDR3 is 15 residues long. The germline V and J ends were trimmed by 6 bases and 8 bases, with 19 bases remaining between them. Germline CDR1 SGHAT, CDR2 FQNNGV. This CDR3 is CASSPSPGHREKLFF. The CDR3 DNA sequence: TGTGCCAGCAGTCCAAGCCCGGGACACCGAGAAAAACTGTTTTTT.

The chain links TRBV6-6 to TRBJ1-3, with no clear D. Deletions cut 3 bases from V and 4 bases from J, with 13 bases between. Germline CDR1 reads MNHNY; CDR2 reads SVGAGI (reference sequence). The CDR3 has 15 amino acids. Here the CDR3 DNA reads TGTGCCAGCAGTTATGGGAGTTCAACCGGAAACACCATATATTTT. Protein sequence: CASSYGSSTGNTIYF.

The chain employs TRBV5-4 and TRBJ1-2; 8 bases are shared with TRBD1. V was clipped by 3 bases and J by 3 bases; unmatched bases: 7. The CDR3 has 15 residues. CDR1 is SGHNT, CDR2 YYREEE, per germline (reference sequence). CDR3 in amino acids: CASSSGQEVHYGYTF. DNA of the CDR3: TGTGCCAGCAGCTCGGGACAGGAGGTACACTATGGCTACACCTTC.

This clone was seen once. This sequence joins TRBV5-4 and TRBJ1-2; D unclear. The V end was cut by 0 bases, the J end by 8 bases, with 14 bases between. The CDR3 spans 14 residues. Germline loops: CDR1 SGHNT, CDR2 YYREEE (reference sequence). For the CDR3, the DNA is TGTGCCAGCAGCTTGGTGAGGCAGGAGGCAGGCTACACCTTC. It codes for CASSLVRQEAGYTF. Variable domain in full (rest from reference TRBV5-4 and TRBJ1-2): ETGVTQSPTHLIKTRGQQVTLRCSSQSGHNTVSWYQQALGQGPQFIFQYYREEENGRGNFPPRFSGLQFPNYSSELNVNALELDDSALYLCASSLVRQEAGYTFGSGTRLTVV.

The chain employs TRBV11-2 and TRBJ2-1, with no clear D. The CDR3 spans 16 residues. V was trimmed by 0 bases and J by 3 bases, leaving 12 bases between them. The germline CDR1 and CDR2 sequences are SGHAT and FQNNGV. The CDR3 protein is CASSLEGRLYYNEQFF. CDR3 nucleotides: TGTGCCAGCAGCTTAGAGGGCCGCCTCTACTACAATGAGCAGTTCTTC.

The chain is built from TRBV12-3 or TRBV12-4 and TRBJ2-1; 12 bases match TRBD2. The junction had 5 bases not matched to a gene; V was cut back by 5 bases and J by 15 bases. CDR3 size: 12 residues. The CDR3: CASSELAGGPFF. The CDR3 bases are TGTGCCAGCAGTGAGCTAGCGGGGGGGCCGTTCTTC.

V and J are TRBV10-1 and TRBJ1-5; 7 bases are a match to TRBD1. Germline-derived CDR1 and CDR2 are WNHNN and SYGVQD (reference sequence). The CDR3 covers 14 residues. V shed 2 bases, J shed 7 bases, and the junction held 5 bases outside the gene matches. The CDR3 protein is CASSEAQGRQPQHF. The CDR3 DNA reads TGCGCCAGCAGTGAGGCACAGGGGAGGCAGCCCCAGCATTTT.

The rearrangement links TRBV30 to TRBJ2-7, with 7 bases identical to TRBD2. The germline V gene has CDR1 GTSNPN and CDR2 SVGIG (reference sequence). V was pared by 0 bases and J by 5 bases, with 7 bases of the junction left unmatched. This CDR3 spans 14 amino acids. The CDR3 nucleotides read TGTGCCTGGAGTGTACGGGGGGAGAGCGACGAGCAGTACTTC. Its translation is CAWSVRGESDEQYF.

This chain's CDR3 is CASSVEAGGLADTQYF. For the CDR3, the DNA is TGTGCCAGCAGCGTAGAGGCGGGGGGGCTAGCAGATACGCAGTATTTT. This chain uses TRBV9 with TRBJ2-3; 9 bases match TRBD2. Germline assignment: CDR1 SGDLS and CDR2 YYNGEE. The CDR3 sequence is 16 residues long. V trimming: 0 bases; J trimming: 4 bases; junction bases outside the gene matches: 6. The full variable domain, its missing parts supplied by reference TRBV9 and TRBJ2-3, is DSGVTQTPKHLITATGQRVTLRCSPRSGDLSVYWYQQSLDQGLQFLIQYYNGEERAKGNILERFSAQQFPDLHSELNLSSLELGDSALYFCASSVEAGGLADTQYFGPGTRLTVL.

In this sample, this clone turned up once. This sequence joins TRBV19 and TRBJ1-2; D is ambiguous. Trimming removed 7 bases at V and 5 bases at J, with 11 bases between. The CDR3 loop spans 12 amino acids. Germline CDR1 LNHDA, CDR2 SQIVND (reference sequence). CDR3 in amino acids: CASKARRYGYTF. CDR3 DNA sequence: TGTGCCAGTAAGGCCCGGAGGTATGGCTACACCTTC. Together with reference TRBV19 and TRBJ1-2, the CDR3 gives the full variable domain: DGGITQSPKYLFRKEGQNVTLSCEQNLNHDAMYWYRQDPGQGLRLIYYSQIVNDFQKGDIAEGYSVSREKKESFPLTVTSAQKNPTAFYLCASKARRYGYTFGSGTRLTVV.

The rearrangement joins TRBV15 to TRBJ1-4; D gene unclear. The germline V gene encodes CDR1 LNHNV and CDR2 YYDKDF (reference sequence). The CDR3 sequence is 11 residues long. Trimming removed 4 bases at V and 16 bases at J, with 13 bases between. This chain's CDR3 is CATSTHEKRFF. The CDR3 DNA is TGTGCCACCAGCACCCACGAAAAGCGGTTTTTT.